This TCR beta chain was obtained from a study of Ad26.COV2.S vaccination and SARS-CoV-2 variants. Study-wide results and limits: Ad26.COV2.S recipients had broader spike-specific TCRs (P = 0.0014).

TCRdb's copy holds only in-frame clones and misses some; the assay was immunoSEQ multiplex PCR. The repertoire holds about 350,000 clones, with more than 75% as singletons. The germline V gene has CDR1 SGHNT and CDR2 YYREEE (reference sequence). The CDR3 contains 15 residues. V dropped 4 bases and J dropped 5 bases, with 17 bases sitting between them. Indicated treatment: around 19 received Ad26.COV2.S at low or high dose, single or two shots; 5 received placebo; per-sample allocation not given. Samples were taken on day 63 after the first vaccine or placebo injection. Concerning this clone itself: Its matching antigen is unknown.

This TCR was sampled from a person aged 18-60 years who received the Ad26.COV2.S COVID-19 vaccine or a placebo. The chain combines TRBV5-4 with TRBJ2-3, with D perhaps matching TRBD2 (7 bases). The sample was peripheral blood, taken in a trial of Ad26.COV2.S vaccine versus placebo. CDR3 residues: CASSKPGGSGDTQYF. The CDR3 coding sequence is TGTGCCAGCAGCAAGCCGGGGGGCTCGGGAGATACGCAGTATTTT.